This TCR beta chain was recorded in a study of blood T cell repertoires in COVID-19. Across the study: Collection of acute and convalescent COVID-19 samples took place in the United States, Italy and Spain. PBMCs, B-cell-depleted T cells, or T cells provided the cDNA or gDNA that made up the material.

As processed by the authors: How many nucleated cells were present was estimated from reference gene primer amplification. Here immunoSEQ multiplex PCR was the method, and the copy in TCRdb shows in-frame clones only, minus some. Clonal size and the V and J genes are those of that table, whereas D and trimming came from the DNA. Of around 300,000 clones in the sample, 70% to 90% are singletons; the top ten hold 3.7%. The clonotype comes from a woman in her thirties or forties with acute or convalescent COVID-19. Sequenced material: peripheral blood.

The CDR3 nucleotides are TGTGCCAGCAGCCCCTCAGTGGTATGGCACACCTTC. It codes for CASSPSVVWHTF. The chain couples TRBV7-9 to TRBJ1-2; D gene uncertain. Germline CDR1 reads SEHNR; CDR2 reads FQNEAQ (reference sequence). V lost 5 bases and J 12 bases, leaving 16 bases between the germline ends. The CDR3 is 12 amino acids.